This T cell receptor (beta chain) was identified in a study of blood T cell repertoires in COVID-19. Enrollment of patients from Seattle took place during active infection, with longitudinal follow-up. Per the original methods: Amplification from reference gene primers served as the basis for estimated nucleated cell counts. Here immunoSEQ multiplex PCR was the method, and the copy in TCRdb shows in-frame clones only, minus some. V and J calls and clone size are as listed in that table; D and trimming were resolved from the DNA. The sample has roughly 180,000 clones; about four fifths are singletons. The V end was cut by 2 bases, the J end by 3 bases, with 15 bases between. This CDR3 contains 16 residues. Germline CDR1 reads LGHNA; CDR2 reads YNFKEQ.

Sequencing was performed on peripheral blood. This receptor was taken from a woman aged 55 to 70 with COVID-19, enrolled during active disease. The chain couples TRBV4-2 to TRBJ2-3; TRBD2 is a possible D gene (5 bases). The CDR3: CASSQSSRVTTDTQYF. DNA of the CDR3: TGTGCCAGCAGCCAATCGTCGCGGGTCACTACAGATACGCAGTATTTT.